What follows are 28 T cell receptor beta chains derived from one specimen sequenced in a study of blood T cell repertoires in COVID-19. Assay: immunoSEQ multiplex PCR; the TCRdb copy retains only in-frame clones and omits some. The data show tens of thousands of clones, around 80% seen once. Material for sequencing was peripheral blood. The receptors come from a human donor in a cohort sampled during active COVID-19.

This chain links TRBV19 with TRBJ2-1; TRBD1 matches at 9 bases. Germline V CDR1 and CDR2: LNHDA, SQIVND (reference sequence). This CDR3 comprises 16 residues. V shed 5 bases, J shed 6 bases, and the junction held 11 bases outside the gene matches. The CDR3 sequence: CASSGRTGGGFNEQFF. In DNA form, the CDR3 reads TGTGCCAGTAGTGGCCGAACAGGGGGCGGTTTCAATGAGCAGTTCTTC.

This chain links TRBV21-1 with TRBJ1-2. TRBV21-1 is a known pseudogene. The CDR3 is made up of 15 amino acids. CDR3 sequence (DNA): TGTGCCAGCAGCAAAAGAACCCCGCCGGGCTATGGCTACACCTTC. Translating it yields CASSKRTPPGYGYTF.

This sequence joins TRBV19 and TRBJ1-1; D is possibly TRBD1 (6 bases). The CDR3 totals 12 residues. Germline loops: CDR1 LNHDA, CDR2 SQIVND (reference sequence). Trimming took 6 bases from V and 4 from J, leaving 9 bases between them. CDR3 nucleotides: TGTGCCAGTAGACAGGGTGTCACTGAAGCTTTCTTT. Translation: CASRQGVTEAFF.

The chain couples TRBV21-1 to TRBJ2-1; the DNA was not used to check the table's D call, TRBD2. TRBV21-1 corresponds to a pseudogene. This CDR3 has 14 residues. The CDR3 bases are TGTGCCAGCAGCAAAGTCCCGGGGATCAATGAGCAGTTCTTC. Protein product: CASSKVPGINEQFF.

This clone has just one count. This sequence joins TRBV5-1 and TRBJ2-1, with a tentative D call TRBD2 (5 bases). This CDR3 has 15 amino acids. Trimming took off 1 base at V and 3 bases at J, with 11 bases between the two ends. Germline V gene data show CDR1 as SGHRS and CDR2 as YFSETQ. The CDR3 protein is CASSLPSGIYNEQFF. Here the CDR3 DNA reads TGCGCCAGCAGCTTGCCCAGCGGTATCTACAATGAGCAGTTCTTC. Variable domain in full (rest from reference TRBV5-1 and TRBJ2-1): KAGVTQTPRYLIKTRGQQVTLSCSPISGHRSVSWYQQTPGQGLQFLFEYFSETQRNKGNFPGRFSGRQFSNSRSEMNVSTLELGDSALYLCASSLPSGIYNEQFFGPGTRLTVL.

DNA for the CDR3: TGTGCCAGCAGCTTAGAACTAGCAGCAGATACGCAGTATTTT. It encodes CASSLELAADTQYF. The rearrangement links TRBV7-9 to TRBJ2-3; TRBD2 is a possible D gene (6 bases). The CDR3 contains 14 residues. The germline V gene has CDR1 SEHNR and CDR2 FQNEAQ (reference sequence). The germline V and J ends were trimmed by 1 base and 4 bases, with 9 bases remaining between them.

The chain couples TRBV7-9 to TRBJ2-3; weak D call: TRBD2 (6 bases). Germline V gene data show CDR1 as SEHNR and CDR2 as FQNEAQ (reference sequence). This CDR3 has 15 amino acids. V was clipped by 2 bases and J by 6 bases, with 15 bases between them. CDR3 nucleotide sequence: TGTGCCAGCAGCTTATCGGCGGCGGGGCAGGATACGCAGTATTTT. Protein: CASSLSAAGQDTQYF.

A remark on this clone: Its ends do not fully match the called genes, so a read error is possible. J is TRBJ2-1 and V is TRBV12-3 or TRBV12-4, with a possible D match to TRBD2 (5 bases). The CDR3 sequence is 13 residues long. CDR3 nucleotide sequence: TGTGCCAGCAGTAAAGGACTTGTAAAGAGTTTGGTCTTC. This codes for CASSKGLVKSLVF.

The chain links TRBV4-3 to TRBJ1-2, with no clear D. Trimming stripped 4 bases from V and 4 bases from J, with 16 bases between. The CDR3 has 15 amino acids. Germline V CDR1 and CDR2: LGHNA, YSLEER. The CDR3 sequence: CASSREWRGGYGYTF. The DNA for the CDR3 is TGCGCCAGCAGCCGAGAGTGGCGGGGAGGCTATGGCTACACCTTC.

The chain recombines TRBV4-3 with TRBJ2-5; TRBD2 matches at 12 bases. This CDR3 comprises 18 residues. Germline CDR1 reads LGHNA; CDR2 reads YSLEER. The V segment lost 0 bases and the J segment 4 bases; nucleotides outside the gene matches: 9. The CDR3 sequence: CASSQDVPSGGAGETQYF. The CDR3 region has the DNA TGCGCCAGCAGCCAAGATGTACCTAGCGGGGGGGCTGGAGAGACCCAGTACTTC.

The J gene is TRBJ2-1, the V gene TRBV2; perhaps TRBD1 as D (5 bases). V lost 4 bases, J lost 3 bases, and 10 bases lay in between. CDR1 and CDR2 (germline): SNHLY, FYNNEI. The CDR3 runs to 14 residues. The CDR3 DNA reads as TGTGCCAGCAGTGTCAGGGAAAACTACAATGAGCAGTTCTTC. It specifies CASSVRENYNEQFF. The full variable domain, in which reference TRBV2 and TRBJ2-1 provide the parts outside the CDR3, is EPEVTQTPSHQVTQMGQEVILRCVPISNHLYFYWYRQILGQKVEFLVSFYNNEISEKSEIFDDQFSVERPDGSNFTLKIRSTKLEDSAMYFCASSVRENYNEQFFGPGTRLTVL.

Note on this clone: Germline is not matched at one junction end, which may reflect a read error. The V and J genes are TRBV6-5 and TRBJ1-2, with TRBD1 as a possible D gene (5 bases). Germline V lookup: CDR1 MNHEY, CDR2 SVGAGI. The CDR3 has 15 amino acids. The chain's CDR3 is CASSYSGGTADGYTF. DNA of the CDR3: TGTGCCAGCAGCTACTCCGGGGGTACGGCAGATGGCTACACCTTC.

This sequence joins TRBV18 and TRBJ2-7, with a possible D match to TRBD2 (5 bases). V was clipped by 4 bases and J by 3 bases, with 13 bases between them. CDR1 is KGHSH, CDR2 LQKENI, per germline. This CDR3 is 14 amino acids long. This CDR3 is CASSLQLLDYEQYF. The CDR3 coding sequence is TGTGCCAGCTCACTGCAACTACTAGACTACGAGCAGTACTTC. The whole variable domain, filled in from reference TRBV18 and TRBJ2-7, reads NAGVMQNPRHLVRRRGQEARLRCSPMKGHSHVYWYRQLPEEGLKFMVYLQKENIIDESGMPKERFSAEFPKEGPSILRIQQVVRGDSAAYFCASSLQLLDYEQYFGPGTRLTVT.

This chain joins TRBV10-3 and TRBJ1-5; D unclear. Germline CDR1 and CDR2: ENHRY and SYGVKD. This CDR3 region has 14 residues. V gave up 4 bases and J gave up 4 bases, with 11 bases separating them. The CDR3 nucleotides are TGTGCCATCAGTGCGGTAGCGATGAATCAGCCCCAGCATTTT. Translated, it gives CAISAVAMNQPQHF.

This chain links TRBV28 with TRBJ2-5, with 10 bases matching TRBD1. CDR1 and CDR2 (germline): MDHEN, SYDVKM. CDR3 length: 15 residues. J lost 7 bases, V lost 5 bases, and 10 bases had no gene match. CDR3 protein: CASSGYGTGEATQYF. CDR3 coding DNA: TGTGCCAGCAGTGGGTACGGGACAGGGGAGGCGACCCAGTACTTC.

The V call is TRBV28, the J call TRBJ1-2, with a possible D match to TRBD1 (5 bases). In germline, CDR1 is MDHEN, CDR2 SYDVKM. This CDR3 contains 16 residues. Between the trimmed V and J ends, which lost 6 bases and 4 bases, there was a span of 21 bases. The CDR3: CASSQIRGEAPYGYTF. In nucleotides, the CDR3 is TGTGCCAGCAGCCAAATACGGGGGGAAGCCCCCTATGGCTACACCTTC.

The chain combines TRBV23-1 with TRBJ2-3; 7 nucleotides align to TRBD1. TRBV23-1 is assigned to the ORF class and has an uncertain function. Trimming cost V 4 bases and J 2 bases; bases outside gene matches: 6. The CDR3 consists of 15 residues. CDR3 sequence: CASSPRTGDTDTQYF. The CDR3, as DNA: TGCGCCAGCAGTCCAAGGACAGGTGACACAGATACGCAGTATTTT.

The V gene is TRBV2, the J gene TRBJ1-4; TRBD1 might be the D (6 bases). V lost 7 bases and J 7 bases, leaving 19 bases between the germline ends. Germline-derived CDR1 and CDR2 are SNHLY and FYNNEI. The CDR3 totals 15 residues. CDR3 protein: CASTPLTGRGEKLFF. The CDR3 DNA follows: TGTGCCAGCACTCCCCTTACAGGGAGAGGTGAAAAACTGTTTTTT. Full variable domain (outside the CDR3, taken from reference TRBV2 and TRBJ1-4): EPEVTQTPSHQVTQMGQEVILRCVPISNHLYFYWYRQILGQKVEFLVSFYNNEISEKSEIFDDQFSVERPDGSNFTLKIRSTKLEDSAMYFCASTPLTGRGEKLFFGSGTQLSVL.

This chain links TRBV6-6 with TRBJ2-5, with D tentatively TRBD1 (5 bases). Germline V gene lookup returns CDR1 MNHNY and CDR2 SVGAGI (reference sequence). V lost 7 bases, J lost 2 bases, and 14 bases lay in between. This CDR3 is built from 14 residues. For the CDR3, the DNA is TGTGCCAGCACTCCCGGACACTTACAAGAGACCCAGTACTTC. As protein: CASTPGHLQETQYF.

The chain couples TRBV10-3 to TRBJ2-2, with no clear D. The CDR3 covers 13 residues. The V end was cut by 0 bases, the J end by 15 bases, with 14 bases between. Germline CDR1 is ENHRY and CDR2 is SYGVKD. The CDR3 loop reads CAISESNGPKVFF. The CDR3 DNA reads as TGTGCCATCAGTGAGTCGAATGGGCCGAAGGTGTTTTTT.

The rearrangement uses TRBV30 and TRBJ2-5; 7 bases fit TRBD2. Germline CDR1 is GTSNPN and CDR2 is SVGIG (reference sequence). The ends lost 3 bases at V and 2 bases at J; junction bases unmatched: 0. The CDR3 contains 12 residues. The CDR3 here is CAWRRGQETQYF. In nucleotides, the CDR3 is TGTGCCTGGAGGCGGGGGCAAGAGACCCAGTACTTC.

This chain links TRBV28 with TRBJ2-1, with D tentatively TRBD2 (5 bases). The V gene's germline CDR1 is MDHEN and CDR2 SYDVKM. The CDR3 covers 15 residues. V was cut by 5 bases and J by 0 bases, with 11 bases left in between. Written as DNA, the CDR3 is TGTGCCAGCAGTCTCGGGGTCAGCTCCTACAATGAGCAGTTCTTC. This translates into CASSLGVSSYNEQFF.

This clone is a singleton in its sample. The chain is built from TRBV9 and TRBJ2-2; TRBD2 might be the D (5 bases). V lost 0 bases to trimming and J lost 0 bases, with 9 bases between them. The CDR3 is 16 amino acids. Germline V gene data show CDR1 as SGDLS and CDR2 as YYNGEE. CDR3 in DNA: TGTGCCAGCAGCGTAGCCGTCGGGACGAACACCGGGGAGCTGTTTTTT. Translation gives CASSVAVGTNTGELFF.

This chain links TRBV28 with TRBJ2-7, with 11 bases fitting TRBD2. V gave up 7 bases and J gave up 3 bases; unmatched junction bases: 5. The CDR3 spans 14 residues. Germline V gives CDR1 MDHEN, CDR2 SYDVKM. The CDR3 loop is CASTLAGGSYEQYF. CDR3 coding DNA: TGTGCCAGCACCCTAGCGGGAGGAAGCTACGAGCAGTACTTC.

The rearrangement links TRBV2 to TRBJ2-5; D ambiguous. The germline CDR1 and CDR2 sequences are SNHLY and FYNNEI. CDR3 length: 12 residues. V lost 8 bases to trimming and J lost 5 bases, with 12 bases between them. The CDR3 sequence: CASSNRRETQYF. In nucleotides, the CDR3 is TGTGCCAGCTCCAATCGTCGGGAGACCCAGTACTTC.

CDR3 DNA: TGCGCCAGCAGCCATCTACCCAGAGGAGGGGAAAAACTGTTTTTT. Its translation: CASSHLPRGGEKLFF. This chain joins TRBV4-1 and TRBJ1-4; D unresolved. Germline CDR1 reads MGHRA; CDR2 reads YSYEKL. CDR3 length equals 15 residues. Trimming stripped 3 bases from V and 8 bases from J, with 16 bases between.

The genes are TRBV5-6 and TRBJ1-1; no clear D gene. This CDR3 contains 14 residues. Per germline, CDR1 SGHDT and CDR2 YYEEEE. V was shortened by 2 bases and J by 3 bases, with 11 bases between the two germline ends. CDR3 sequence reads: CASSLGPADTEAFF. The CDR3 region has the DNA TGTGCCAGCAGCTTAGGACCAGCGGACACTGAAGCTTTCTTT.

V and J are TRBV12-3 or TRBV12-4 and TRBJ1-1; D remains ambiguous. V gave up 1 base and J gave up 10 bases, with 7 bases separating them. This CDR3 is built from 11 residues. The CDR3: CASSLDIGAFF. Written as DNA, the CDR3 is TGTGCCAGCAGTTTAGATATCGGAGCTTTCTTT.